The next 22 T cell receptor beta chains were all read from a single sample in a study of blood T cells in healthy people across ages. Together with a sample-barcoded 5' primer, a J-beta primer mix was included in a second PCR lasting about 6 to 11 cycles. TCRdb analysed the 5' RACE reads with MiXCR anew, one entry per CDR3 protein. Of about 800,000 distinct CDR3 sequences listed, roughly 64% are singletons. Sequencing used blood. Every receptor here comes from a man younger than 45 in good health.

This clonotype has just a few counts. The V call is TRBV7-2, the J call TRBJ2-7; 7 bases fit TRBD1. The J call is doubtful: the DNA matches TRBJ2-5 better. This CDR3 has 14 residues. Germline CDR1 and CDR2: SGHTA and FQGNSA. Written as DNA, the CDR3 is TGTGCCAGCAGCGAAAGACAGGGTTGGGAGACCCAGTACTTC. As protein: CASSERQGWETQYF.

The sample holds a few counts of this clonotype. The rearrangement joins TRBV12-3 or TRBV12-4 to TRBJ2-3, with 12 bases fitting TRBD2. V was pared by 7 bases and J by 11 bases, with 7 bases of the junction left unmatched. The CDR3 runs 13 residues. In DNA, the CDR3 is TGTGCCAGCACGACTAGCGGGGGAGGGGTGCAGTATTTT. Protein product: CASTTSGGGVQYF.

V and J are TRBV7-9 and TRBJ1-1, with D unclear. The CDR3 contains 14 residues. Between the trimmed V and J ends, which lost 4 bases and 4 bases, there was a span of 13 bases. Germline lookup yields CDR1 SEHNR and CDR2 FQNEAQ (reference sequence). CDR3: CASSWTQGITEAFF. The CDR3 region has the DNA TGTGCCAGCAGCTGGACCCAAGGGATCACTGAAGCTTTCTTT.

The chain joins TRBV7-2 to TRBJ2-3; D not certain. The CDR3 consists of 15 residues. Trimming stripped 2 bases from V and 1 base from J, with 10 bases between. CDR1 and CDR2 from the germline V gene are SGHTA and FQGNSA. The CDR3 DNA reads as TGTGCCAGCAGCTTAAGTATTTCTGGCACAGATACGCAGTATTTT. Encoded protein: CASSLSISGTDTQYF.

V is TRBV5-1 and J is TRBJ2-7; D is possibly TRBD2 (7 bases). TRBJ2-5 matches the DNA end more closely, so the J call is doubtful. The CDR3 is 14 residues long. Germline CDR1 and CDR2: SGHRS and YFSETQ. Here the CDR3 reads CASNRGALLETQYF. The CDR3, as DNA: TGCGCCAGCAACCGGGGGGCGTTATTAGAGACCCAGTACTTC.

On this clonotype itself: A junction end diverges from the germline sequence, so it may reflect a read error. The chain carries TRBV29-1 and TRBJ1-2, with TRBD1 matching over 8 bases. Germline V gives CDR1 SQVTM, CDR2 ANQGSEA. The CDR3 contains 14 residues. CDR3 residues: CRVGPGGHGYGYTF. The CDR3 coding sequence is TGCCGCGTTGGTCCAGGGGGCCATGGCTATGGCTACACCTTC.

The chain employs TRBV29-1 and TRBJ1-5, with 9 positions matching TRBD1. With V trimmed by 4 bases and J by 2 bases, 0 bases remained unmatched. This CDR3 comprises 13 residues. Germline V gives CDR1 SQVTM, CDR2 ANQGSEA. CDR3 loop: CSVGQGGNQPQHF. The CDR3 coding sequence is TGCAGCGTTGGACAGGGGGGCAATCAGCCCCAGCATTTT.

V gene TRBV7-6 combines with J gene TRBJ2-7, with 8 nucleotides matching TRBD1. V lost 3 bases and J lost 7; bases outside the gene matches: 11. CDR1 is SGHVS and CDR2 is FNYEAQ in the germline V gene. The CDR3 has 15 amino acids. CDR3 sequence (DNA): TGTGCCAGCAGCTTCGCCGGGACAGGCCTTCAAGAGCAGTACTTC. Translated: CASSFAGTGLQEQYF.

This clonotype came up many times. It may be a read error: a sequence one base away is much more abundant. CDR3 DNA sequence: TGCAGTGCTAGAGCTTGCGGAGGGGCGGATGAGCAGTTCTTC. Its translation is CSARACGGADEQFF. The chain recombines TRBV20-1 with TRBJ2-1, with D possibly being TRBD2 (6 bases). CDR1 is DFQATT, CDR2 SNEGSKA, per germline (reference sequence). Deletions cut 1 base from V and 8 bases from J, with 15 bases between. CDR3 length: 14 amino acids.

The chain recombines TRBV5-1 with TRBJ2-1, with TRBD2 identical over 12 bases. The V gene end was trimmed by 5 bases and the J gene end by 9 bases; junction bases not matched to a gene: 15. CDR3 length: 17 amino acids. Per the germline V gene, CDR1 is SGHRS and CDR2 is YFSETQ. The CDR3 nucleotides read TGCGCCAGCAGTCTTCAACTAGCGGGAGGTGTCGGGAGTGAGCAGTTCTTC. This translates into CASSLQLAGGVGSEQFF.

V gene TRBV27 combines with J gene TRBJ2-3; tentatively, D is TRBD1 (5 bases). V was clipped by 5 bases and J by 5 bases, with 8 bases between them. CDR3 size: 12 residues. The germline gives CDR1 MNHEY, CDR2 SMNVEV (reference sequence). DNA of the CDR3: TGTGCCAGCAGTATGGGGCAAGATACGCAGTATTTT. Protein product: CASSMGQDTQYF.

The gene calls are TRBV7-9 and TRBJ1-1; a possible D gene is TRBD1 (5 bases). The V end lost 5 bases, the J end lost 5 bases, and 12 bases lay between the germline ends. The germline gives CDR1 SEHNR, CDR2 FQNEAQ (reference sequence). The CDR3 has 13 residues. CDR3 DNA: TGTGCCAGCAGCCCCTTTCAGGGTACTGAAGCTTTCTTT. Translating it yields CASSPFQGTEAFF.

The gene calls are TRBV29-1 and TRBJ1-2; possibly TRBD1 for D (6 bases). V was trimmed by 4 bases and J by 2 bases, leaving 14 bases between them. Germline V gene lookup returns CDR1 SQVTM and CDR2 ANQGSEA. CDR3 length equals 14 residues. The CDR3: CSVVRQDLNYGYTF. CDR3 nucleotide sequence: TGCAGCGTTGTTCGACAGGACCTGAACTATGGCTACACCTTC.

V gene TRBV5-1 combines with J gene TRBJ2-1; 7 positions agree with TRBD2. In germline, CDR1 is SGHRS, CDR2 YFSETQ. The CDR3 extends over 14 amino acids. V gave up 0 bases and J gave up 15 bases; unmatched junction bases: 12. CDR3 loop: CASSLGTSNNVRFF. CDR3 DNA sequence: TGCGCCAGCAGCTTGGGGACTAGTAACAATGTGCGGTTCTTC.

This clonotype has a handful of counts. The chain carries TRBV12-3 or TRBV12-4 and TRBJ2-7, with a tentative D call TRBD1 (6 bases). The CDR3 runs to 12 residues. V lost 4 bases and J 6 bases, leaving 10 bases between the germline ends. The CDR3 region is CASSSQGSEQYF. CDR3 nucleotides: TGTGCCAGCAGTTCACAGGGATCCGAGCAGTACTTC.

A few counts support this clonotype. This chain connects TRBV4-2 to TRBJ1-2; 9 bases line up with TRBD1. CDR1 LGHNA and CDR2 YNFKEQ come from the germline V gene. V lost 4 bases to trimming and J lost 0 bases; unmatched junction nucleotides: 9. This CDR3 region has 17 residues. The CDR3 DNA reads as TGTGCCAGCAGCCTCTCGGGACAGGGCGCAGCTAACTATGGCTACACCTTC. Translation gives CASSLSGQGAANYGYTF.

The CDR3: CASSFTGALNSPLHF. The CDR3 bases are TGTGCCAGCAGTTTTACAGGGGCCCTAAATTCACCCCTCCACTTT. The chain is built from TRBV27 and TRBJ1-6; 7 nucleotides agree with TRBD1. The V segment lost 3 bases and the J segment 7 bases; nucleotides outside the gene matches: 6. This CDR3 spans 15 amino acids. CDR1 and CDR2 from the germline V gene are MNHEY and SMNVEV (reference sequence).

Concerning this clonotype itself: Sequence at one end of the junction differs from germline and may be a read error. The rearrangement joins TRBV9 to TRBJ2-5, with D possibly TRBD1 on 7 matching bases. CDR3 length: 16 residues. Germline CDR1 reads SGDLS; CDR2 reads YYNGEE. CDR3 coding DNA: TGTACCAGCAGCACCCGAGGGCAGGGGGGAGGAGAGACCCAGTACTTC. Its protein product is CTSSTRGQGGGETQYF. The complete variable domain, with remaining parts taken from reference TRBV9 and TRBJ2-5, reads DSGVTQTPKHLITATGQRVTLRCSPRSGDLSVYWYQQSLDQGLQFLIQYYNGEERAKGNILERFSAQQFPDLHSELNLSSLELGDSALYFCTSSTRGQGGGETQYFGPGTRLLVL.

The chain recombines TRBV5-1 with TRBJ2-4; D not resolved. CDR1 SGHRS and CDR2 YFSETQ come from the germline V gene. This CDR3 comprises 12 residues. The V end lost 0 bases, the J end lost 13 bases, and 11 bases lay between the germline ends. Here the CDR3 reads CASSLDVSEQYF. CDR3 coding DNA: TGCGCCAGCAGCTTGGATGTCAGTGAGCAGTACTTC.

This clonotype appeared a single time. The V call is TRBV5-1, the J call TRBJ2-5; no clear D. The CDR3 length is 14 residues. Germline CDR1 is SGHRS and CDR2 is YFSETQ. Between the trimmed V and J ends, which lost 0 bases and 5 bases, there was a span of 11 bases. The CDR3 coding sequence is TGCGCCAGCAGCTTGGAGGTGATGGGGGAGACCCAGTACTTC. This codes for CASSLEVMGETQYF.

This clonotype was seen only a few times. The chain employs TRBV9 and TRBJ2-3, with TRBD2 matching 7 bases. The length of the CDR3 is 16 residues. Trimming cost V 0 bases and J 2 bases; bases outside gene matches: 6. Germline CDR1 SGDLS, CDR2 YYNGEE. CDR3 protein: CASSVGGGIFTDTQYF. The CDR3 nucleotides are TGTGCCAGCAGCGTAGGGGGGGGAATATTCACAGATACGCAGTATTTT.

V is TRBV27 and J is TRBJ1-2; TRBD1 might be the D (6 bases). CDR1 MNHEY and CDR2 SMNVEV come from the germline V gene (reference sequence). The ends were cut back, 5 bases at V and 8 bases at J, with 12 bases in the middle. This CDR3 has 12 residues. CDR3 protein: CASSASGGGYTF. DNA of the CDR3: TGTGCCAGCAGTGCTTCGGGGGGCGGCTACACCTTC.